Following are 30 T cell receptor beta chains from one sample sequenced in a study of T cell responses to AZD1222 COVID-19 vaccine. Assay used: immunoSEQ multiplex PCR; TCRdb lists only in-frame clones, some missing. The sample includes more than 95,000 clones, over 90% of them seen just once. The sequences come from peripheral blood, collected on day 0 of AZD1222 vaccination. These receptors were collected from an adult in good health.

The rearrangement joins TRBV10-3 to TRBJ2-1; D not certain. The CDR3 spans 12 residues. The V end lost 2 bases, the J end lost 10 bases, and 9 bases lay between the germline ends. CDR1 is ENHRY and CDR2 is SYGVKD in the germline V gene. The CDR3 protein is CAISEAQGEQFF. CDR3 in DNA: TGTGCCATCAGTGAGGCACAAGGGGAGCAGTTCTTC.

The count of this clone is one. The V gene is TRBV25-1, the J gene TRBJ2-2; D unresolved. Trimming stripped 8 bases from V and 0 bases from J, with 13 bases between. In germline, CDR1 is MGHDK, CDR2 SYGVNS. This CDR3 has 15 residues. CDR3 in amino acids: CASGRDYPNTGELFF. The CDR3 DNA reads as TGTGCCAGCGGTCGAGATTACCCGAACACCGGGGAGCTGTTTTTT.

The chain employs TRBV19 and TRBJ1-6; 7 bases are shared with TRBD1. CDR3 length equals 15 residues. Germline V lookup: CDR1 LNHDA, CDR2 SQIVND (reference sequence). V shed 5 bases and J 10 bases; nucleotides not matched to a gene: 11. The CDR3 is CASSWTGQTGSPLHF. The DNA for the CDR3 is TGTGCCAGTAGTTGGACGGGACAGACGGGATCACCCCTCCACTTT.

This chain connects TRBV19 to TRBJ2-2, with D hard to call. The CDR3 covers 15 residues. Germline V CDR1 and CDR2: LNHDA, SQIVND (reference sequence). V dropped 1 base and J dropped 1 base, with 7 bases sitting between them. In DNA form, the CDR3 reads TGTGCCAGTAGTATAGTAGCAGGGAACACCGGGGAGCTGTTTTTT. Protein sequence: CASSIVAGNTGELFF.

The gene calls are TRBV7-9 and TRBJ2-1; D gene ambiguous. Germline loops: CDR1 SEHNR, CDR2 FQNEAQ (reference sequence). CDR3 length: 15 residues. V lost 4 bases to trimming and J lost 2 bases, with 12 bases between them. Here the CDR3 DNA reads TGTGCCAGCAGCTCCATCCAGATCACCTACAATGAGCAGTTCTTC. Translating it yields CASSSIQITYNEQFF.

The V call is TRBV4-1, the J call TRBJ1-3, with a tentative D call TRBD1 (5 bases). CDR1 MGHRA and CDR2 YSYEKL come from the germline V gene. CDR3 length: 21 residues. Between the trimmed V and J ends, which lost 0 bases and 0 bases, there was a span of 24 bases. The CDR3 DNA is TGCGCCAGCAGCCAAGATCCTAGGCCAGGGAAAATTACGGTCTCTGGAAACACCATATATTTT. Its protein product is CASSQDPRPGKITVSGNTIYF.

CDR3 coding DNA: TGCGCCAGCAGCTTGGTTCGGGGCCCAGCCACTGAAGCTTTCTTT. It specifies CASSLVRGPATEAFF. J is TRBJ1-1 and V is TRBV5-1; the D gene is possibly TRBD1 (5 bases). This CDR3 comprises 15 residues. The germline V gene has CDR1 SGHRS and CDR2 YFSETQ. Trimming shortened V by 0 bases and J by 4 bases, and 13 bases separated the two germline ends.

The J gene is TRBJ2-7, the V gene TRBV7-9, with 9 bases matching TRBD2. In germline, CDR1 is SEHNR, CDR2 FQNEAQ (reference sequence). J lost 6 bases, V lost 6 bases, and 6 bases had no gene match. There are 13 residues in the CDR3. The CDR3 is CASRSGTSFEQYF. As DNA, the CDR3 is TGTGCCAGCAGGTCCGGGACTAGCTTCGAGCAGTACTTC.

V gene TRBV11-3 combines with J gene TRBJ2-3, with D hard to call. The V and J ends lost 1 base and 4 bases respectively, with 12 bases between them. This CDR3 comprises 15 residues. CDR1 is SGHNT, CDR2 YENEEA, per germline. CDR3 sequence (DNA): TGTGCCAGCAGCTTAGGGGCTGGGGTCCCAGATACGCAGTATTTT. The encoded protein is CASSLGAGVPDTQYF.

The J gene is TRBJ2-2, the V gene TRBV29-1; D gene uncertain. The CDR3 has 12 residues. CDR1 is SQVTM and CDR2 is ANQGSEA in the germline V gene. Trimming stripped 5 bases from V and 2 bases from J, with 6 bases between. The CDR3 loop is CSVSSNTGELFF. As DNA, the CDR3 is TGCAGCGTTTCCAGCAACACCGGGGAGCTGTTTTTT.

The chain couples TRBV5-1 to TRBJ2-5, with TRBD1 identical over 9 bases. The CDR3 has 15 residues. CDR1 and CDR2 (germline): SGHRS, YFSETQ. Trimming at V came to 4 bases and at J to 5 bases, leaving 9 bases not matched to a gene. The CDR3, as DNA: TGCGCCAGCAGCGCCACGACAGGGGGTGACGAGACCCAGTACTTC. The encoded protein is CASSATTGGDETQYF.

The rearrangement links TRBV27 to TRBJ1-2, with D uncertain. Per the germline V gene, CDR1 is MNHEY and CDR2 is SMNVEV (reference sequence). The V gene lost 4 bases and the J gene lost 1 base, with 10 bases spanning the gap. This CDR3 spans 14 amino acids. The CDR3 DNA reads as TGTGCCAGCAGTTCCCGGGGTGGTAACTATGGCTACACCTTC. As protein: CASSSRGGNYGYTF.

The chain links TRBV2 to TRBJ1-2; 7 positions match TRBD1. The ends lost 6 bases at V and 8 bases at J; junction bases unmatched: 6. CDR3 size: 12 residues. Germline V gene data show CDR1 as SNHLY and CDR2 as FYNNEI. The CDR3 coding sequence is TGTGCCAGCAGCGCCCGACAGGGAGGCTACACCTTC. Residues: CASSARQGGYTF.

The count of this clone is one. The rearrangement uses TRBV9 and TRBJ2-1, with a possible D match to TRBD2 (10 bases). Germline V lookup: CDR1 SGDLS, CDR2 YYNGEE. Trimming took off 0 bases at V and 3 bases at J, with 25 bases between the two ends. The length of the CDR3 is 20 residues. Written as DNA, the CDR3 is TGTGCCAGCAGCGTAGCCTCCGGGACAGGGCCTAGCGGGAGCTACAATGAGCAGTTCTTC. Its translation is CASSVASGTGPSGSYNEQFF.

V is TRBV6-1 and J is TRBJ1-5, with a tentative D call TRBD1 (5 bases). CDR3 length: 17 amino acids. V shed 2 bases and J shed 6 bases, with 20 bases lying between them. The V gene's germline CDR1 is MNHNS and CDR2 SASEGT. The CDR3 nucleotides read TGTGCCAGCAGTGAATGGGATTACACAGGAGGGGTTCAGCCCCAGCATTTT. Translating it yields CASSEWDYTGGVQPQHF.

The genes are TRBV6-2 or TRBV6-3 and TRBJ2-3; D gene ambiguous. Trimming left V 2 bases short and J 4 bases short, with 4 bases between. Germline assignment: CDR1 MNHEY and CDR2 SVGEGT. The CDR3 extends over 12 amino acids. This CDR3 is CASSYTPDTQYF. In DNA, the CDR3 is TGTGCCAGCAGTTACACTCCAGATACGCAGTATTTT.

The V call is TRBV7-2, the J call TRBJ2-5, with a weak D call TRBD2 (5 bases). The CDR3 spans 15 residues. CDR1 and CDR2 (germline): SGHTA, FQGNSA. Trimming pared 3 bases from V and 5 bases from J, leaving 16 bases between. CDR3 protein: CASSFSVTQAETQYF. The CDR3 DNA reads TGTGCCAGCAGCTTTAGCGTCACTCAGGCGGAGACCCAGTACTTC.

The CDR3 here is CASSHLGQGMNYGYTF. The CDR3 DNA follows: TGTGCCAGCAGCCACTTAGGACAGGGGATGAACTATGGCTACACCTTC. The chain couples TRBV7-2 to TRBJ1-2; TRBD1 agrees at 9 bases. The CDR3 is made up of 16 amino acids. V was pared by 5 bases and J by 2 bases, with 9 bases of the junction left unmatched. Germline CDR1 and CDR2: SGHTA and FQGNSA.

V usage is TRBV29-1 and J usage is TRBJ1-4; the D is unclear. Germline V gene data show CDR1 as SQVTM and CDR2 as ANQGSEA. The CDR3 is 14 residues long. V dropped 4 bases and J dropped 6 bases, with 15 bases sitting between them. CDR3 nucleotide sequence: TGCAGCGTTGGTAGGAGGGCTAGAGATGAAAAACTGTTTTTT. Residues: CSVGRRARDEKLFF.

V and J are TRBV29-1 and TRBJ2-3, with D tentatively TRBD2 (6 bases). Per germline, CDR1 SQVTM and CDR2 ANQGSEA. V was cut by 6 bases and J by 1 base, with 14 bases left in between. The CDR3 runs to 14 residues. The CDR3 DNA sequence: TGCAGCGTGGTAGCGGTTTCTCGCACAGATACGCAGTATTTT. The encoded protein is CSVVAVSRTDTQYF.

The gene calls are TRBV20-1 and TRBJ1-1, with D possibly matching TRBD1 (5 bases). Germline V lookup: CDR1 DFQATT, CDR2 SNEGSKA (reference sequence). Trimming stripped 3 bases from V and 4 bases from J, with 12 bases between. The CDR3 runs to 13 residues. CDR3 protein: CSASVGGGTEAFF. CDR3 nucleotides: TGCAGTGCTAGTGTCGGGGGTGGCACTGAAGCTTTCTTT.

V and J are TRBV10-3 and TRBJ2-2; the D gene is possibly TRBD2 (6 bases). Looked up from germline, CDR1 is ENHRY and CDR2 is SYGVKD. The germline V and J ends were trimmed by 5 bases and 7 bases, with 11 bases remaining between them. The CDR3 contains 13 residues. The CDR3 reads CAISPTGGGELFF. CDR3 DNA sequence: TGTGCCATCAGTCCCACCGGGGGCGGGGAGCTGTTTTTT.

CDR3 in amino acids: CASSQRTGRGYTF. DNA of the CDR3: TGTGCCAGCAGCCAAAGGACAGGAAGAGGCTACACCTTC. The chain is built from TRBV5-8 and TRBJ1-2, with TRBD1 matching 7 bases. This CDR3 has 13 amino acids. Germline CDR1 SGHTS, CDR2 YDEGEE. The trim removed 4 bases at V and 8 bases at J, leaving 8 bases unmatched.

J is TRBJ1-4 and V is TRBV6-2 or TRBV6-3, with a possible D match to TRBD1 (6 bases). Trimming left V 0 bases short and J 8 bases short, with 16 bases between. This CDR3 region has 16 residues. Germline V gives CDR1 MNHEY, CDR2 SVGEGT. CDR3 residues: CASSYSSRGYQEKLFF. CDR3 in DNA: TGTGCCAGCAGTTACTCGTCGAGGGGGTACCAAGAAAAACTGTTTTTT.

CDR3 sequence reads: CASSPRAADYNSPLHF. The CDR3, as DNA: TGTGCCAGCTCACCACGGGCAGCCGATTATAATTCACCCCTCCACTTT. This chain connects TRBV18 to TRBJ1-6; D is unresolved. V was pared by 1 base and J by 4 bases, with 11 bases between. The CDR3 contains 16 residues. Germline CDR1 is KGHSH and CDR2 is LQKENI. Full variable domain (missing parts from reference TRBV18 and TRBJ1-6): NAGVMQNPRHLVRRRGQEARLRCSPMKGHSHVYWYRQLPEEGLKFMVYLQKENIIDESGMPKERFSAEFPKEGPSILRIQQVVRGDSAAYFCASSPRAADYNSPLHFGNGTRLTVT.

V usage is TRBV4-1 and J usage is TRBJ2-7; D is possibly TRBD1 (6 bases). The CDR3 has 13 residues. CDR1 is MGHRA and CDR2 is YSYEKL in the germline V gene. The V gene lost 4 bases and the J gene lost 5 bases, with 12 bases spanning the gap. Written as DNA, the CDR3 is TGCGCCAGCAGCCCGGGAAACAGGGACGAGCAGTACTTC. Translation: CASSPGNRDEQYF.

The V and J genes are TRBV5-4 and TRBJ2-3, with D perhaps matching TRBD1 (5 bases). Germline V lookup: CDR1 SGHNT, CDR2 YYREEE (reference sequence). The CDR3 has 17 amino acids. Trimming cost V 4 bases and J 4 bases, with 22 bases left between them. CDR3 region: CASSVITGHRGPDTQYF. In DNA, the CDR3 is TGTGCCAGCAGCGTGATCACCGGACACCGAGGACCAGATACGCAGTATTTT.

A note on this clone: The sample contains more than one DNA sequence encoding this CDR3. V and J are TRBV5-1 and TRBJ2-5; D not resolved. Germline V gene data show CDR1 as SGHRS and CDR2 as YFSETQ. The CDR3 totals 12 residues. V was clipped by 1 base and J by 5 bases, with 6 bases between them. CDR3 in amino acids: CASSLSSETQYF. As DNA, the CDR3 is TGCGCCAGCAGCTTGTCATCGGAGACCCAGTACTTC.

The chain carries TRBV25-1 and TRBJ1-2; no clear D. The CDR3 covers 13 residues. Trimming pared 6 bases from V and 2 bases from J, leaving 10 bases between. Germline loops: CDR1 MGHDK, CDR2 SYGVNS. CDR3 sequence: CASRLTGNYGYTF. The CDR3 nucleotides read TGTGCCAGCAGATTGACGGGGAACTATGGCTACACCTTC.

The V call is TRBV6-2 or TRBV6-3, the J call TRBJ2-5, with 7 bases matching TRBD1. Looked up from germline, CDR1 is MNHEY and CDR2 is SVGEGT. Trimming at V came to 6 bases and at J to 5 bases, leaving 12 bases not matched to a gene. The CDR3 is made up of 15 amino acids. The CDR3 DNA is TGTGCCAGCAGCGCCGAGGGACAGACGACGGAGACCCAGTACTTC. It is translated as CASSAEGQTTETQYF.